This TCR beta chain comes out of a study of T-cell reconstitution after alpha-beta-depleted transplantation in children (dated by TCRdb to between 2015 and 2016). For context, the study as a whole: The study quantitatively tracked T-cell immune reconstitution after TCRalphabeta/CD19-depleted allogeneic hematopoietic cell transplantation in children using TCR repertoire profiling.

Preparation of the library involved PCR. Instrument used: Illumina HiSeq 2500. To normalize quantification of the TCRbeta repertoire, the TCR libraries were built with molecular barcoding that relied on unique molecular identifiers. The public reads were run again by TCRdb, first through fastp at Q25 and then through MiXCR, and only productive beta chains were kept. Here each entry gathers all rows of one CDR3 protein and keeps the most common genes and DNA. This sample has about 17,000 distinct CDR3 sequences in its table, and approximately 5.2% of those were observed once. The biggest ten clones account for about 7.2% of the sample. The paper's findings and limits, for the study overall: The apparently early alphabetaT-cell count recovery about two months after transplant was reportedly dependent on only several hundred rapidly expanded clones derived from non-depleted graft cells. The high TCRbeta diversity at day 60 in some patients was ascribed to recipient T cells and intrathymic progenitors that had survived conditioning. The frequencies of hyperexpanded clones fell over the following months, and after one year, T-cell counts and TCRbeta diversity were mostly attributed to newly produced T cells.

This clonotype showed up many times. Its cognate antigen has yet to be identified. Nothing much larger sits one base from this clone, and base qualities are not available. The CDR3 goes from the cysteine to the phenylalanine over 14 residues. Only CDR3 DNA remains: 42 bases, in frame from the first base. Taken from the germline V gene, the CDR1 and CDR2 loops are SGHRS and YFSETQ. Trimming takes 0 bases from V and 8 bases from J, and the germline ends sit 12 bases apart. Reading the label with the study, this specimen's treatment or condition is: allogeneic hematopoietic cell transplantation with graft depleted of TCRalphabeta T cells and CD19 B cells. The transplant recipients were children given TCRalphabeta/CD19-depleted allogeneic hematopoietic cell grafts.

The V and J segments used are TRBV5-1 and TRBJ1-5, with no confident D gene call. The material sequenced was PBMCs, taken before TCRalphabeta/CD19-depleted stem cell transplant. The source is a boy between 5 and 17 years old with acute lymphoblastic leukemia, due to receive a stem cell transplant. The CDR3 reads CASSLDYPRKPQHF. The nucleotide sequence is given as TGCGCCAGCAGCTTGGATTATCCTAGGAAGCCCCAGCATTTT.